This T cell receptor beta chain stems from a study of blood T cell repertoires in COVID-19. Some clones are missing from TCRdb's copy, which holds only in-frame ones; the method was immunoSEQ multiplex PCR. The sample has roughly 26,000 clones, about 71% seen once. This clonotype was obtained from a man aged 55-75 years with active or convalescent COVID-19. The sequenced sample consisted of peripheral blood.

The CDR3 loop is CASSFVGTGGSYEQYF. CDR3 nucleotide sequence: TGTGCCAGCAGCTTCGTCGGGACAGGGGGCTCCTACGAGCAGTACTTC. The chain couples TRBV7-8 to TRBJ2-7; TRBD1 agrees at 11 bases. The CDR3 loop spans 16 amino acids. CDR1 is SGHVS and CDR2 is FQNEAQ in the germline V gene. Trimming cost V 3 bases and J 0 bases; bases outside gene matches: 4.